This T cell receptor (beta chain) was found in a study of shared clonotypes between healthy human individuals. The data were produced by immunoSEQ multiplex PCR, yet TCRdb's version contains in-frame clones alone and is incomplete. The table shows 650,000 to 800,000 clones, with approximately 72% occurring only once. The CDR3 consists of 12 residues. Germline V lookup: CDR1 MNHEY, CDR2 SVGAGI. V was clipped by 11 bases and J by 3 bases, with 11 bases between them. Sequenced material: memory CD4+ T cells sorted from blood. The subset: CD45RA-negative fraction. This chain links TRBV6-5 with TRBJ2-1, with D possibly being TRBD1 (6 bases). The sequence derives from a woman under 40 in good health. CDR3 region: CAAGEFYNEQFF. CDR3 nucleotides: TGTGCCGCAGGGGAGTTCTACAATGAGCAGTTCTTC.